These 14 T cell receptor beta chains were all obtained from the same sample, sequenced in a study of CD8+ T cells in alopecia areata. The authors extracted RNA and reverse transcribed it into cDNA as the sequencing template. Profiled with immunoSEQ multiplex PCR; TCRdb holds only in-frame clones, not every one. Among under 300,000 clones listed, about three fifths were seen once. The treatment is: oral pan-JAK inhibitor, 5-10 mg twice daily. The source material was CD4+ T cells sorted from blood, sampled at roughly week 53, from a patient treated with tofacitinib. The receptor source for this set is a human donor with alopecia areata.

This clone was found a few times. The genes are TRBV7-9 and TRBJ2-5; 7 positions agree with TRBD2. Trimming took 5 bases from V and 4 from J; bases not matched to a gene: 7. CDR3 length: 14 residues. Germline CDR1 is SEHNR and CDR2 is FQNEAQ (reference sequence). For the CDR3, the DNA is TGTGCCAGCAGCCGCGGGGAGGGCGGAGAGACCCAGTACTTC. The encoded protein is CASSRGEGGETQYF.

The chain combines TRBV30 with TRBJ1-6; D unresolved. This CDR3 is built from 13 residues. Looked up from germline, CDR1 is GTSNPN and CDR2 is SVGIG (reference sequence). Trimming shortened V by 2 bases and J by 5 bases, and 7 bases separated the two germline ends. The CDR3 nucleotides are TGTGCCTGGAGTTTCACCGATAATTCACCCCTCCACTTT. Its protein product is CAWSFTDNSPLHF.

This clone was detected only a few times. V gene TRBV29-1 combines with J gene TRBJ2-3; D may be TRBD2 (6 bases). This CDR3 spans 12 amino acids. Germline V gives CDR1 SQVTM, CDR2 ANQGSEA. V was trimmed by 7 bases and J by 5 bases, leaving 13 bases between them. The CDR3, as DNA: TGCAGCGGAGCGACTAGGGGAGATACGCAGTATTTT. Protein sequence: CSGATRGDTQYF.

The V gene is TRBV2, the J gene TRBJ1-3; possible D gene TRBD1, 5 bases. The CDR3 totals 13 residues. CDR1 and CDR2 from the germline V gene are SNHLY and FYNNEI. The V end was cut by 8 bases, the J end by 4 bases, with 12 bases between. The CDR3 here is CASSGTAGNTIYF. The CDR3 coding sequence is TGTGCCAGCTCCGGGACGGCGGGAAACACCATATATTTT.

This clone was seen a few times. The genes are TRBV29-1 and TRBJ1-1, with D possibly TRBD1 on 6 matching bases. Trimming stripped 2 bases from V and 2 bases from J, with 9 bases between. This CDR3 region has 13 residues. Germline loops: CDR1 SQVTM, CDR2 ANQGSEA. DNA of the CDR3: TGCAGCGTTGAACAGGGGACCAACACTGAAGCTTTCTTT. This translates into CSVEQGTNTEAFF.

This clone was seen just once. V is TRBV30 and J is TRBJ1-5; a weak D match, TRBD1 (6 bases). Germline V lookup: CDR1 GTSNPN, CDR2 SVGIG (reference sequence). The CDR3 covers 14 residues. With 3 bases removed from V and 5 bases from J, the gap between germline ends came to 14 bases. CDR3: CAWSTGTMDQPQHF. CDR3 nucleotides: TGTGCCTGGAGCACCGGGACAATGGATCAGCCCCAGCATTTT.

The chain joins TRBV4-1 to TRBJ1-5; no clear D. The germline V and J ends were trimmed by 7 bases and 0 bases, with 10 bases remaining between them. CDR1 MGHRA and CDR2 YSYEKL come from the germline V gene. This CDR3 is built from 14 residues. The CDR3 DNA reads TGCGCCAGCAACGGCGGTCATAGCAATCAGCCCCAGCATTTT. It encodes CASNGGHSNQPQHF.

This clone was seen more than once but under ten times. The chain recombines TRBV10-3 with TRBJ2-7; the D is unclear. CDR3 length: 12 amino acids. Trimming left V 8 bases short and J 5 bases short, with 13 bases between. Germline V gene data show CDR1 as ENHRY and CDR2 as SYGVKD. CDR3 sequence reads: CAISPVVNEQYF. CDR3 bases: TGTGCCATCTCACCGGTGGTCAACGAGCAGTACTTC.

The table lists this clone with a few counts. The chain couples TRBV7-9 to TRBJ2-1; TRBD2 agrees at 12 bases. The V and J ends lost 2 bases and 4 bases, in that order; junction bases with no gene match: 9. The length of the CDR3 is 18 residues. The germline CDR1 and CDR2 sequences are SEHNR and FQNEAQ (reference sequence). CDR3 sequence reads: CASSLPYRLAGEYNEQFF. The CDR3 coding sequence is TGTGCCAGCAGCTTACCCTACCGACTAGCGGGGGAATACAATGAGCAGTTCTTC.

The chain couples TRBV5-1 to TRBJ2-1; 7 bases are a match to TRBD1. V lost 4 bases to trimming and J lost 4 bases; unmatched junction nucleotides: 5. The CDR3 runs to 14 residues. The germline CDR1 and CDR2 sequences are SGHRS and YFSETQ. As DNA, the CDR3 is TGCGCCAGCAGCCCTGGGACAGAATACAATGAGCAGTTCTTC. Encoded protein: CASSPGTEYNEQFF.

The chain is built from TRBV7-8 and TRBJ1-1; 10 nucleotides match TRBD1. Germline lookup yields CDR1 SGHVS and CDR2 FQNEAQ. With 5 bases clipped from V and 7 bases from J, the junction kept 4 bases outside the gene matches. CDR3 length equals 13 residues. Here the CDR3 DNA reads TGTGCCAGCAGCATGGGACAGGGGTATGAAGCTTTCTTT. This encodes CASSMGQGYEAFF.

The chain uses TRBV7-8 and TRBJ2-7; tentatively, D is TRBD1 (6 bases). The germline gives CDR1 SGHVS, CDR2 FQNEAQ. This CDR3 has 14 amino acids. V was trimmed by 6 bases and J by 6 bases, leaving 18 bases between them. The CDR3 region is CASSSRDKTLEQYF. In DNA form, the CDR3 reads TGTGCCAGCAGTTCTCGGGACAAGACGCTCGAGCAGTACTTC. Full variable domain (rest looked up from reference TRBV7-8 and TRBJ2-7): GAGVSQSPRYKVAKRGQDVALRCDPISGHVSLFWYQQALGQGPEFLTYFQNEAQLDKSGLPSDRFFAERPEGSVSTLKIQRTQQEDSAVYLCASSSRDKTLEQYFGPGTRLTVT.

V is TRBV30 and J is TRBJ1-2; D may be TRBD1 (5 bases). Germline-derived CDR1 and CDR2 are GTSNPN and SVGIG (reference sequence). With 3 bases removed from V and 7 bases from J, the gap between germline ends came to 24 bases. CDR3 length equals 16 residues. Here the CDR3 reads CAWSPLGRPGRGGYTF. As DNA, the CDR3 is TGTGCCTGGAGCCCCCTCGGCAGGCCAGGGCGTGGTGGCTACACCTTC.

This clone came up a few times. The chain has TRBV7-2 and TRBJ2-1; D call uncertain. The CDR3 consists of 14 residues. Germline CDR1 is SGHTA and CDR2 is FQGNSA. Trimming took 2 bases from V and 3 from J, leaving 8 bases between them. CDR3 in amino acids: CASSLISGYNEQFF. The CDR3 DNA follows: TGTGCCAGCAGCTTAATTTCCGGCTACAATGAGCAGTTCTTC.